This T cell receptor beta chain was sequenced in a study of shared clonotypes between healthy human individuals. Study-wide points: In several donors, about 5% of naive CD4 clonotypes appeared in common.

Clones were sequenced by immunoSEQ multiplex PCR, and TCRdb holds only the in-frame ones, with some missing. In the table there are 300,000 to 400,000 clones, less than 85% of which are singletons. Donors, healthy HIV-negative adults, lacked recent acute infections or vaccinations. CD4+ cells yielded CD45RA+ naive and CD45RA-negative memory subsets. Concerning this clone: Its antigen is not identified.

Germline CDR1 reads SGHTA; CDR2 reads FQGNSA. This CDR3 region has 14 residues. The V end lost 2 bases, the J end lost 4 bases, and 9 bases lay between the germline ends. The TCR was taken from a man aged 25-40 years in good health. The sample comprised memory CD4+ T cells sorted from blood. Stated subset: CD45RA-negative fraction. The chain links TRBV7-2 to TRBJ1-3, with D perhaps TRBD1 (5 bases). The CDR3 nucleotides are TGTGCCAGCAGCTTATATGCAGGGGGAAACACCATATATTTT. It encodes CASSLYAGGNTIYF.